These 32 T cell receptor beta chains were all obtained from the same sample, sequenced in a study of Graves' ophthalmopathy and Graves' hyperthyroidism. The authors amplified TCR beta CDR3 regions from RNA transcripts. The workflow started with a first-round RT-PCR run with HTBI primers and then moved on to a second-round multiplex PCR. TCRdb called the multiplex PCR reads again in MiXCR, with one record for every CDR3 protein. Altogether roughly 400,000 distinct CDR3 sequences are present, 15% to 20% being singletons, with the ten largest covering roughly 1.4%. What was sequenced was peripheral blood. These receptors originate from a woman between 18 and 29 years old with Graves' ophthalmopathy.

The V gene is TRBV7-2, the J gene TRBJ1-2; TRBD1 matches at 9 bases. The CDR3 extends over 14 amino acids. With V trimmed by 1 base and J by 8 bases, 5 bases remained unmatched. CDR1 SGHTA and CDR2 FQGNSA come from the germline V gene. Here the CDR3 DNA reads TGTGCCAGCAGCTTAGGACAGGGGGTGGAAGGCTACACCTTC. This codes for CASSLGQGVEGYTF.

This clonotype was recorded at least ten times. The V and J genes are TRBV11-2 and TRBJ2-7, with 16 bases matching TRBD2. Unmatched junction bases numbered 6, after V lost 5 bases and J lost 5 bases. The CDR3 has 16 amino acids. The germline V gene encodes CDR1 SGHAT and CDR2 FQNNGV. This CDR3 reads CASSPGLAGGVDEQYF. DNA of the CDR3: TGTGCCAGCAGCCCGGGACTAGCGGGGGGGGTGGACGAGCAGTACTTC.

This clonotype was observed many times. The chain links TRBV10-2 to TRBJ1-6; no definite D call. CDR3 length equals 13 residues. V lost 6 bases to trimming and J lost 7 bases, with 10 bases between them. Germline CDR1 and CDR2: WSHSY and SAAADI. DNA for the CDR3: TGCGCCAGCAGAGCGGCTAACAATTCACCCCTCCACTTT. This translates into CASRAANNSPLHF.

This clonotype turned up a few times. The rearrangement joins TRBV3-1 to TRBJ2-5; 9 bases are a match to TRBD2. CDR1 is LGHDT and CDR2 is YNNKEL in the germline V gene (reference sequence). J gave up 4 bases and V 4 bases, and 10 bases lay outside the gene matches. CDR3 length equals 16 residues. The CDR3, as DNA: TGTGCCAGCAGCCTCCGACTAGCGGATAACCGAGAGACCCAGTACTTC. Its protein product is CASSLRLADNRETQYF.

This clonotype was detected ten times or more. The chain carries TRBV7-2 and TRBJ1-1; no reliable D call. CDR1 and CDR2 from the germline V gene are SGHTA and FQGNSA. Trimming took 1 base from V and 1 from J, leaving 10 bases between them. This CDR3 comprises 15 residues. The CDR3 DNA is TGTGCCAGCAGCTTAGTAGGACGGAAGAACACTGAAGCTTTCTTT. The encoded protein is CASSLVGRKNTEAFF.

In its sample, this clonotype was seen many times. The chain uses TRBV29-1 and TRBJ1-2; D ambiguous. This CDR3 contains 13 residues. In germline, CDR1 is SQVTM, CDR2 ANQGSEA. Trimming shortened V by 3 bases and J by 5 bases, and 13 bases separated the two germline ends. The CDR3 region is CSVESGGPYGYTF. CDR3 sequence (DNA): TGCAGCGTTGAGTCAGGCGGGCCTTATGGCTACACCTTC.

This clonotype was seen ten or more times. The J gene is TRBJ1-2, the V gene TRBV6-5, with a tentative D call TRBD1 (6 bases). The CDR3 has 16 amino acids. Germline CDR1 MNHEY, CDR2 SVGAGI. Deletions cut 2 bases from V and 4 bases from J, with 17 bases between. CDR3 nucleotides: TGTGCCAGCAGTTACACCCGGGGCAGGGGTGGCTATGGCTACACCTTC. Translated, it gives CASSYTRGRGGYGYTF.

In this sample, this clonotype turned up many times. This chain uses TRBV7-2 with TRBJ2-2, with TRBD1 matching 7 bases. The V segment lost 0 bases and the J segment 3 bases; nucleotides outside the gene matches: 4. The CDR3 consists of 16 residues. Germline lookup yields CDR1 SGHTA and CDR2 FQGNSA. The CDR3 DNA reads TGTGCCAGCAGCTTAGCGGGCAGGGGGTACACCGGGGAGCTGTTTTTT. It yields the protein CASSLAGRGYTGELFF.

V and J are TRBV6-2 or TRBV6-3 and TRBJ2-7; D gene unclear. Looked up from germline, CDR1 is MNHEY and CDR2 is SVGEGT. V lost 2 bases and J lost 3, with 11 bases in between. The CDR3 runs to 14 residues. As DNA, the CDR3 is TGTGCCAGCAGTTACACTGGGCGTCTCTACGAGCAGTACTTC. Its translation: CASSYTGRLYEQYF.

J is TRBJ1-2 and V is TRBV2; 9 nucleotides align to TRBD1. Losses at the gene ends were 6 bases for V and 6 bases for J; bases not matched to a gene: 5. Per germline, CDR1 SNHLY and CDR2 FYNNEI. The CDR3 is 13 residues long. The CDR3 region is CASSWDRENGYTF. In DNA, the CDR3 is TGTGCCAGCAGCTGGGACAGGGAGAATGGCTACACCTTC.

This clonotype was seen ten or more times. The CDR3 spells CASSAPTREAFF. The CDR3 DNA is TGTGCCAGCAGCGCCCCGACTCGGGAAGCTTTCTTT. This chain links TRBV2 with TRBJ1-1; D call uncertain. V shed 6 bases and J shed 8 bases, with 13 bases lying between them. The CDR3 has 12 amino acids. Germline V gene sequence: CDR1 SNHLY, CDR2 FYNNEI.

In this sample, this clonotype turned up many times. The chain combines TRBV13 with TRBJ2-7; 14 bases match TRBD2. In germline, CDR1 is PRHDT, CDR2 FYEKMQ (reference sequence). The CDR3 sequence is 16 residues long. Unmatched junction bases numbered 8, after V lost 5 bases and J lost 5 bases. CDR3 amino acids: CASSHPGLAGVNEQYF. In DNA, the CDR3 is TGTGCCAGCAGCCACCCGGGACTAGCGGGAGTCAACGAGCAGTACTTC. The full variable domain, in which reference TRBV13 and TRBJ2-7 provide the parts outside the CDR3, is AAGVIQSPRHLIKEKRETATLKCYPIPRHDTVYWYQQGPGQDPQFLISFYEKMQSDKGSIPDRFSAQQFSDYHSELNMSSLELGDSALYFCASSHPGLAGVNEQYFGPGTRLTVT.

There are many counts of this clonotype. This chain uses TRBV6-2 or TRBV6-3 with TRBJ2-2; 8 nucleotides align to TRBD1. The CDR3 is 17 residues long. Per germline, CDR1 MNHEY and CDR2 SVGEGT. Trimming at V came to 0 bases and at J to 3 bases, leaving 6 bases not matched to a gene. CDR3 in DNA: TGTGCCAGCAGTTACTCGACGGACAGGGTATACACCGGGGAGCTGTTTTTT. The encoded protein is CASSYSTDRVYTGELFF.

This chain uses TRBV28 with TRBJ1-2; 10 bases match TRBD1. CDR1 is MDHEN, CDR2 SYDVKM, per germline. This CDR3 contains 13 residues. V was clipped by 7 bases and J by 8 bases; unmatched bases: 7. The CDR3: CASMKDRGFGYTF. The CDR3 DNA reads TGTGCCAGCATGAAGGACAGGGGGTTCGGCTACACCTTC.

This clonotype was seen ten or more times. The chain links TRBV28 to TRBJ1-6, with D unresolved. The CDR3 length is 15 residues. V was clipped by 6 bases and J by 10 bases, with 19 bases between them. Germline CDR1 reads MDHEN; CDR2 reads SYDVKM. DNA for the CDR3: TGTGCCAGCAGCCCGGGTGGGGAAGGAAGCTCACCCCTCCACTTT. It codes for CASSPGGEGSSPLHF.

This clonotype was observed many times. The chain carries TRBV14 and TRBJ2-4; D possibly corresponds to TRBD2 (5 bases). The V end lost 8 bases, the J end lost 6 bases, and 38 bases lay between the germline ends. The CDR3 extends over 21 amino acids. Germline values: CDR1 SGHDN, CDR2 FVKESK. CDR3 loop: CASPRRPQTKKDPGSGNIQYF. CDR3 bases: TGTGCCAGCCCCAGAAGACCCCAAACTAAAAAGGACCCTGGGAGTGGAAACATTCAGTACTTC.

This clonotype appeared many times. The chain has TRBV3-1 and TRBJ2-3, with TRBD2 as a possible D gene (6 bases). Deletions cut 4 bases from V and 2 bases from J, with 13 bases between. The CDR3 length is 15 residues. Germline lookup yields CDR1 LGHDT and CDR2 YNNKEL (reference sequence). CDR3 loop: CASSPLAEFTDTQYF. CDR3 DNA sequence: TGTGCCAGCAGCCCATTAGCGGAATTCACAGATACGCAGTATTTT.

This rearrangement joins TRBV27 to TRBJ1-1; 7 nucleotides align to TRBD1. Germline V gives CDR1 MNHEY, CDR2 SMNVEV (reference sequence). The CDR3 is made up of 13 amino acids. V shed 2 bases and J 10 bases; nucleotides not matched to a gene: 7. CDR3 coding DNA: TGTGCCAGCAGTTTAATGGGACAGCGCAGAGCTTTCTTT. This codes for CASSLMGQRRAFF.

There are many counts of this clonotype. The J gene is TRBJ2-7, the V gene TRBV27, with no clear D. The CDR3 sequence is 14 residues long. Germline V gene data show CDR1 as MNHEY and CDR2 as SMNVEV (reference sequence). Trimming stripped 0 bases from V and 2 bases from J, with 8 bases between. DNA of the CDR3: TGTGCCAGCAGTTTATCGTCTCCGGCCTACGAGCAGTACTTC. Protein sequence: CASSLSSPAYEQYF.

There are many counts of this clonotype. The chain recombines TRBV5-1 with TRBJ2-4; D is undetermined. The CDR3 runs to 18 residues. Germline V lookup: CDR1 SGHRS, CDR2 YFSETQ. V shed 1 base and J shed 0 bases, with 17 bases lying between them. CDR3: CASSLTSKGMIAKNIQYF. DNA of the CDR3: TGCGCCAGCAGCTTGACATCGAAAGGGATGATAGCCAAAAACATTCAGTACTTC.

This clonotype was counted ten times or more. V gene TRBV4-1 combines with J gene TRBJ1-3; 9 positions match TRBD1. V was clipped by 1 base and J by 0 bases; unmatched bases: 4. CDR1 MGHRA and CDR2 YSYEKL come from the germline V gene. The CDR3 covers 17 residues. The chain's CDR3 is CASSQAGTGFSGNTIYF. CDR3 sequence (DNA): TGCGCCAGCAGCCAAGCTGGGACAGGGTTCTCTGGAAACACCATATATTTT.

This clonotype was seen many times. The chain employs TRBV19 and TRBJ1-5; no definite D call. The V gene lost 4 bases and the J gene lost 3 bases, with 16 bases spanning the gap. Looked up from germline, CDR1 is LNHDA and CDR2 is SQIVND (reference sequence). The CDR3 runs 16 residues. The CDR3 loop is CASSTHGQAFNQPQHF. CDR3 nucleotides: TGTGCCAGTAGTACCCATGGTCAGGCGTTCAATCAGCCCCAGCATTTT.

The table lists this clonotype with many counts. In DNA, the CDR3 is TGTGCCAGCAGCTTAGTAGCGGGGGCGAGGTGGAATTCACCCCTCCACTTT. Translation: CASSLVAGARWNSPLHF. The chain recombines TRBV7-9 with TRBJ1-6, with D possibly matching TRBD1 (6 bases). V lost 1 base, J lost 7 bases, and 17 bases lay in between. Germline V gene data show CDR1 as SEHNR and CDR2 as FQNEAQ (reference sequence). The CDR3 consists of 17 residues.

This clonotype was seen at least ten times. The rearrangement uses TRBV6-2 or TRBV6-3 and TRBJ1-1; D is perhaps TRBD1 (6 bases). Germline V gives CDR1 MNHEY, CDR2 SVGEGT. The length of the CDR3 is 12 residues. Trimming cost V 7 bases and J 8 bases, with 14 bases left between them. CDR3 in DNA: TGTGCCAGCACCAAGACAGGACGCGAAGCTTTCTTT. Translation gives CASTKTGREAFF.

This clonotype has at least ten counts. The CDR3 DNA reads as TGTGCCATCAGGTCTGGGACTAGACCCCACGAGCAGTACTTC. Amino acids: CAIRSGTRPHEQYF. The chain combines TRBV10-3 with TRBJ2-7; 8 bases align to TRBD2. The junction had 9 bases not matched to a gene; V was cut back by 6 bases and J by 5 bases. The CDR3 length is 14 residues. Germline V gives CDR1 ENHRY, CDR2 SYGVKD.

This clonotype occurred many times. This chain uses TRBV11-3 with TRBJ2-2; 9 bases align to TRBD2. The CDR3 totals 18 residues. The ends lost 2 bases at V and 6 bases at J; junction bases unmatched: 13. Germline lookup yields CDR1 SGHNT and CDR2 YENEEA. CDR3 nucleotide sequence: TGTGCCAGCAGCTTAAGTATCGGGCGGGAGGGGAAATCCGGGGAGCTGTTTTTT. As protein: CASSLSIGREGKSGELFF.

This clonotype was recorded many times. CDR3 nucleotides: TGTGCCAGCAGTTTGGCTAGCGGGAGCCAAGAGACCCAGTACTTC. As protein: CASSLASGSQETQYF. The chain is built from TRBV12-3 or TRBV12-4 and TRBJ2-5; TRBD2 matches at 10 bases. The CDR3 length is 15 residues. J was trimmed by 1 base and V by 3 bases; bases with no gene match: 2.

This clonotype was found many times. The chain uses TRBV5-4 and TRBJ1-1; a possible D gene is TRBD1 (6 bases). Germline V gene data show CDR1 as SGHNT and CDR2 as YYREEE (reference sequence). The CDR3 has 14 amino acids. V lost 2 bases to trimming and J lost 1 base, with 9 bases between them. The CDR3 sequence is CASSLEQGNTEAFF. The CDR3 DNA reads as TGTGCCAGCAGCTTAGAACAGGGGAACACTGAAGCTTTCTTT.

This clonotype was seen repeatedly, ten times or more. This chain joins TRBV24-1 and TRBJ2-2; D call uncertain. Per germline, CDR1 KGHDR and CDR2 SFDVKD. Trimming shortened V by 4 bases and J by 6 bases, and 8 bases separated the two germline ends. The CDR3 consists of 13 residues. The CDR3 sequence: CATSDLASGELFF. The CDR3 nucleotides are TGTGCCACCAGTGACCTCGCGTCCGGGGAGCTGTTTTTT.

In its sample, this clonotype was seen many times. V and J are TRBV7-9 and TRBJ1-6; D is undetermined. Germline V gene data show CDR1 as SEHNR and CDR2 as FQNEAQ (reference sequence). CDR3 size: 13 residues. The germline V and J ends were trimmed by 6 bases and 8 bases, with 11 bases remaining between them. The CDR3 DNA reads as TGTGCCAGCAGGGAGCGCGTGGATTCACCCCTCCACTTT. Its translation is CASRERVDSPLHF.

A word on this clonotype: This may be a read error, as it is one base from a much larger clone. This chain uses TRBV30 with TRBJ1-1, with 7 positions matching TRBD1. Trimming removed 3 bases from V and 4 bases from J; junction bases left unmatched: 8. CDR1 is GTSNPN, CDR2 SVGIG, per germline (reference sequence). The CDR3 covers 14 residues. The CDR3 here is CAWSEAGGGTEAFF. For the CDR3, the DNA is TGTGCCTGGAGCGAGGCAGGGGGTGGCACTGAAGCTTTCTTT.

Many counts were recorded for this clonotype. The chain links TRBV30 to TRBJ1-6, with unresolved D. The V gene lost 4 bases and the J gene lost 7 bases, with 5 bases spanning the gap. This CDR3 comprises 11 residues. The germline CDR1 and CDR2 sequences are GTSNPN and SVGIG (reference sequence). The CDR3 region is CAWTRNSPLHF. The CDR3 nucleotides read TGTGCCTGGACGAGGAATTCACCCCTCCACTTT.